This T cell receptor beta chain was sequenced for a study of radiotherapy plus CTLA-4 blockade in lung cancer. Trimming pared 2 bases from V and 0 bases from J, leaving 9 bases between. CDR3 length: 14 amino acids. Germline loops: CDR1 SGHKS, CDR2 YYEKEE (reference sequence). TCRdb's table, derived via immunoSEQ multiplex PCR, lists solely in-frame clones and lacks some. The top ten clones hold roughly 14% of a sample with 30,000 to 40,000 clones, over 70% of them seen once. The V gene is TRBV5-5, the J gene TRBJ2-7, with a weak D call TRBD1 (6 bases). The sample in question was peripheral blood, obtained from a patient treated with radiotherapy plus ipilimumab. This sequence originates from a human donor with non-small cell lung cancer that progressed on radiotherapy plus ipilimumab. CDR3 loop: CASSFRDISYEQYF. In DNA, the CDR3 is TGTGCCAGCAGCTTCCGGGACATCTCCTACGAGCAGTACTTC. The full variable domain, its missing parts supplied by reference TRBV5-5 and TRBJ2-7, is DAGVTQSPTHLIKTRGQQVTLRCSPISGHKSVSWYQQVLGQGPQFIFQYYEKEERGRGNFPDRFSARQFPNYSSELNVNALLLGDSALYLCASSFRDISYEQYFGPGTRLTVT.